A selection of T cell receptor beta chains follows, all from one sample in a study of shared clonotypes between healthy human individuals. Assay used: immunoSEQ multiplex PCR; TCRdb lists only in-frame clones, some missing. The sample has roughly 2,000,000 clones; 93% are singletons. The sequenced sample consisted of naive CD8+ T cells from PBMCs. The receptors were gathered from a man aged 18 to 30 in good health. Some clones in this sample may be carry-over from other donors' samples. CDR3s include the opening cysteine and the closing phenylalanine or tryptophan. D genes are given only for firm matches. Not all rows give a size; the values are once, few, many and, for expanded clones, a class.

j_gene | v_gene | abundance | len | d_gene | CDR3nt | CDR3aa
TRBJ2-7 | TRBV5-4 | . | 14 | TRBD1 | TGTGCCAGCAGCTCCTGGGACAGGAACTACGAGCAGTACTTC | CASSSWDRNYEQYF
TRBJ1-1 | TRBV28 | few | 13 | . | TGTGCCAGCAGTTACCACCAGAACACTGAAGCTTTCTTT | CASSYHQNTEAFF
TRBJ2-6 | TRBV19 | . | 15 | . | TGTGCCAGTAGTGTAACCAGCTCTGGGGCCAACGTCCTGACTTTC | CASSVTSSGANVLTF
TRBJ2-7 | TRBV5-1 | . | 15 | TRBD1 | TGCGCCAGCAGCGCCACCGGGACAGGAATCTACGAGCAGTACTTC | CASSATGTGIYEQYF
TRBJ1-1 | TRBV28 | few | 12 | . | TGTGCCAGCAGTCCCGGGGGGACTGAAGCTTTCTTT | CASSPGGTEAFF
TRBJ2-7 | TRBV19 | . | 12 | . | TGTGCCAGTAGCCCTACAGCATACGAGCAGTACTTC | CASSPTAYEQYF
TRBJ2-3 | TRBV7-9 | . | 14 | . | TGTGCCAGCAGCTTAGGGGCTGGCACAGATACGCAGTATTTT | CASSLGAGTDTQYF
TRBJ2-7 | TRBV28 | . | 14 | TRBD1 | TGTGCCAGGAATCACAGGGGGCTATCCTACGAGCAGTACTTC | CARNHRGLSYEQYF
TRBJ2-7 | TRBV27 | . | 15 | . | TGTGCCAGCAGCACACGCGGGGGCAGCTCCTACGAGCAGTACTTC | CASSTRGGSSYEQYF
TRBJ2-3 | TRBV27 | . | 15 | TRBD1 | TGTGCCAGCAACTTGAGACAGGGTTTCGTCGATACGCAGTATTTT | CASNLRQGFVDTQYF